The text below deals with one T cell receptor (beta chain). The CDR3 is 14 amino acids. Germline lookup yields CDR1 SGHTA and CDR2 FQGNSA. V was cut by 5 bases and J by 4 bases, with 12 bases left in between. This entry belongs to a study of OX40 agonist ivuxolimab in advanced cancers. Method: immunoSEQ multiplex PCR; TCRdb's copy keeps in-frame clones and lacks some. The profile covers fewer than 20,000 clones, with 84% appearing a single time and 55% to 85% taken by the ten largest. The sequencing used CD4+ or CD8+ T cells sorted from blood, collected in a trial of the OX40 agonist ivuxolimab. The clonotype comes from an adult with an advanced solid tumor such as melanoma, head and neck, liver or kidney cancer. The V call is TRBV7-2, the J call TRBJ2-1, with a tentative D call TRBD1 (5 bases). CDR3 in DNA: TGTGCCAGCAGCCAGCAGGACACTTACAATGAGCAGTTCTTC. Amino acids: CASSQQDTYNEQFF.